This TCR beta chain was sequenced for a study of cytomegalovirus exposure and HLA in healthy donors. Study observations and caveats: Among TCR beta chains, those listed as cytomegalovirus-associated numbered more than 150.

Clones were read by immunoSEQ multiplex PCR, and TCRdb kept only the in-frame ones, dropping some. The repertoire consists of 250,000 to 400,000 clones, with roughly 88% occurring once and the leading ten covering approximately 0.9%. Germline loops: CDR1 SGHRS, CDR2 YFSETQ. The CDR3 is made up of 14 amino acids. Remarks on this clone: The antigen remains undetermined. One junction end does not reproduce the germline sequence, and a read error may be involved.

The chain recombines TRBV5-1 with TRBJ1-2, with TRBD1 as a possible D gene (6 bases). The TCR originated in a man aged 25 to 40 in good health and CMV-seronegative. Sequencing input: PBMCs. CDR3 DNA: TGCGCCAGCAAAGTCGCAGGGGAAAGCTATGGTTACACCTTC. Its protein product is CASKVAGESYGYTF. Full variable domain (missing parts from reference TRBV5-1 and TRBJ1-2): KAGVTQTPRYLIKTRGQQVTLSCSPISGHRSVSWYQQTPGQGLQFLFEYFSETQRNKGNFPGRFSGRQFSNSRSEMNVSTLELGDSALYLCASKVAGESYGYTFGSGTRLTVV.